These 30 T cell receptor beta chains came from one sample sequenced in a study of blood T cell repertoires in COVID-19. TCRdb's table, derived via immunoSEQ multiplex PCR, lists solely in-frame clones and lacks some. The data hold roughly 14,000 clones, with around 82% observed a single time. The sequenced sample was peripheral blood. These receptors were obtained from a human donor in a cohort sampled during active COVID-19.

The gene calls are TRBV10-3 and TRBJ2-4, with 7 bases identical to TRBD1. Germline loops: CDR1 ENHRY, CDR2 SYGVKD. The CDR3 is 13 residues long. The J segment lost 15 bases and the V segment lost 3 bases, leaving 11 bases of the junction unmatched. The CDR3 spells CAISDGSDRATYF. DNA of the CDR3: TGTGCCATCAGTGACGGTTCTGACAGGGCCACGTACTTC.

This chain connects TRBV28 to TRBJ2-5; tentatively, D is TRBD1 (5 bases). CDR1 is MDHEN and CDR2 is SYDVKM in the germline V gene. This CDR3 spans 15 amino acids. V lost 5 bases, J lost 4 bases, and 17 bases lay in between. Written as DNA, the CDR3 is TGTGCCAGCAGTATACCATGGGGCTCAGGAGAGACCCAGTACTTC. Translation gives CASSIPWGSGETQYF. Drawing the rest from reference TRBV28 and TRBJ2-5, the complete variable domain is DVKVTQSSRYLVKRTGEKVFLECVQDMDHENMFWYRQDPGLGLRLIYFSYDVKMKEKGDIPEGYSVSREKKERFSLILESASTNQTSMYLCASSIPWGSGETQYFGPGTRLLVL.

There are a few counts of this clone. The chain combines TRBV5-1 with TRBJ2-1; 8 bases map to TRBD2. Germline-derived CDR1 and CDR2 are SGHRS and YFSETQ. The ends lost 0 bases at V and 8 bases at J; junction bases unmatched: 10. The CDR3 extends over 16 amino acids. CDR3 sequence (DNA): TGCGCCAGCAGCTTGGAGGGTAGCGGGGTGGTGTATGAGCAGTTCTTC. This codes for CASSLEGSGVVYEQFF.

The CDR3 nucleotides read TGTGCCAGCAGCTACCGGACAGGGAAATACAATGAGCAGTTCTTC. It codes for CASSYRTGKYNEQFF. The V gene is TRBV6-6, the J gene TRBJ2-1; 8 bases align to TRBD1. From germline, CDR1 is MNHNY and CDR2 SVGAGI (reference sequence). With 6 bases clipped from V and 4 bases from J, the junction kept 8 bases outside the gene matches. CDR3 length: 15 amino acids.

The chain is built from TRBV18 and TRBJ2-6; possible D gene TRBD1, 5 bases. The germline V gene has CDR1 KGHSH and CDR2 LQKENI. V lost 4 bases, J lost 1 base, and 14 bases lay in between. This CDR3 is 17 amino acids long. CDR3 nucleotide sequence: TGTGCCAGCTCACGGACACCACCATCTTCTGGGGCCAACGTCCTGACTTTC. It translates to CASSRTPPSSGANVLTF.

CDR3 protein: CASSLVGRQGYGYTF. The CDR3 DNA reads as TGTGCCAGCAGCTTAGTGGGGAGGCAGGGCTATGGCTACACCTTC. V and J are TRBV11-2 and TRBJ1-2; a weak D match, TRBD1 (5 bases). The CDR3 totals 15 residues. Germline values: CDR1 SGHAT, CDR2 FQNNGV. The V and J ends lost 1 base and 4 bases respectively, with 13 bases between them.

The chain is built from TRBV18 and TRBJ2-5, with 9 bases matching TRBD1. The ends lost 0 bases at V and 5 bases at J; junction bases unmatched: 7. Per germline, CDR1 KGHSH and CDR2 LQKENI. The CDR3 runs 16 residues. The CDR3 reads CASSPPGQGSRETQYF. The CDR3 nucleotides are TGTGCCAGCTCACCACCGGGACAGGGCTCTCGTGAGACCCAGTACTTC.

The rearrangement joins TRBV12-3 or TRBV12-4 to TRBJ2-3; D unclear. The CDR3 runs to 12 residues. Deletions cut 5 bases from V and 7 bases from J, with 10 bases between. CDR3 protein: CASSPFSNTQYF. The CDR3, as DNA: TGTGCCAGCAGTCCCTTTAGCAATACGCAGTATTTT.

This CDR3 reads CASSRAVSGANVLTF. The CDR3 nucleotides read TGCGCCAGCAGCCGGGCCGTGTCTGGGGCCAACGTCCTGACTTTC. V and J are TRBV4-3 and TRBJ2-6; the D is unclear. This CDR3 has 15 amino acids. V was pared by 4 bases and J by 1 base, with 8 bases between. Germline V gene data show CDR1 as LGHNA and CDR2 as YSLEER.

As to this clone: Other DNA sequences in this specimen translate into the identical CDR3. The V and J genes are TRBV20-1 and TRBJ2-7; D perhaps matches TRBD2 (6 bases). Trimming cost V 3 bases and J 5 bases, with 8 bases left between them. The CDR3 is 11 amino acids. CDR1 and CDR2 (germline): DFQATT, SNEGSKA (reference sequence). This chain's CDR3 is CSASSGHEQYF. In DNA form, the CDR3 reads TGCAGTGCTAGTAGCGGCCACGAGCAGTACTTC.

The chain joins TRBV10-3 to TRBJ2-3, with D tentatively TRBD2 (7 bases). Trimming pared 3 bases from V and 4 bases from J, leaving 17 bases between. This CDR3 has 16 amino acids. Germline CDR1 reads ENHRY; CDR2 reads SYGVKD. CDR3 amino acids: CAISDVRGGLPDTQYF. The CDR3 coding sequence is TGTGCCATCAGTGACGTTAGGGGGGGGCTGCCAGATACGCAGTATTTT.

In this sample, this clone turned up once. This chain uses TRBV11-2 with TRBJ2-1, with TRBD1 identical over 7 bases. Trimming removed 4 bases from V and 8 bases from J; junction bases left unmatched: 8. The CDR3 spans 14 residues. Germline CDR1 is SGHAT and CDR2 is FQNNGV. The CDR3 sequence is CASSSTDRMDEQFF. CDR3 coding DNA: TGTGCCAGCAGCTCGACGGACAGGATGGATGAGCAGTTCTTC. Full variable domain (outside the CDR3, taken from reference TRBV11-2 and TRBJ2-1): EAGVAQSPRYKIIEKRQSVAFWCNPISGHATLYWYQQILGQGPKLLIQFQNNGVVDDSQLPKDRFSAERLKGVDSTLKIQPAKLEDSAVYLCASSSTDRMDEQFFGPGTRLTVL.

This clone showed up just once. The rearrangement links TRBV11-2 to TRBJ2-3; no definite D call. CDR1 is SGHAT, CDR2 FQNNGV, per germline. The CDR3 contains 13 residues. V was shortened by 5 bases and J by 4 bases, with 10 bases between the two germline ends. CDR3 sequence: CASSPVVADTQYF. CDR3 coding DNA: TGTGCCAGCAGCCCAGTGGTTGCAGATACGCAGTATTTT.

This clone showed up just a few times. The chain combines TRBV3-1 (or the pseudogene TRBV3-2) with TRBJ2-7; TRBD2 matches 11 bases. Germline trimming cut 4 bases from V and 3 bases from J; bases unmatched to any gene: 5. CDR1 and CDR2 (germline): LGHDT, YNNKEL (reference sequence). The CDR3 has 15 amino acids. Here the CDR3 DNA reads TGTGCCAGCAGCCGTAGCGGGAGGGTTAGCTACGAGCAGTACTTC. Translating gives CASSRSGRVSYEQYF.

This clone is a singleton in its sample. The chain is built from TRBV9 and TRBJ2-7, with a tentative D call TRBD2 (5 bases). CDR3 length: 13 residues. Germline V gene sequence: CDR1 SGDLS, CDR2 YYNGEE. The V end lost 0 bases, the J end lost 6 bases, and 10 bases lay between the germline ends. The CDR3 sequence: CASSVGVAGEQYF. CDR3 in DNA: TGTGCCAGCAGCGTAGGAGTGGCGGGCGAGCAGTACTTC.

The chain couples TRBV18 to TRBJ2-5; weak D call: TRBD1 (6 bases). The germline CDR1 and CDR2 sequences are KGHSH and LQKENI. Between the trimmed V and J ends, which lost 3 bases and 5 bases, there was a span of 16 bases. There are 15 residues in the CDR3. The CDR3: CASSPEQGIGETQYF. DNA for the CDR3: TGTGCCAGCTCACCGGAACAGGGAATTGGGGAGACCCAGTACTTC.

On this clone: Germline is not matched at one junction end, which may reflect a read error. Additional DNA sequences in this sample encode the identical CDR3. V is TRBV14 and J is TRBJ2-2; 13 nucleotides match TRBD2. Germline V gene sequence: CDR1 SGHDN, CDR2 FVKESK. The CDR3 contains 16 residues. Here the CDR3 DNA reads TGTGCCAGCAGCCCCTGGACTAGCGGGGGCACCGGGGAACTGTTTTTT. Protein sequence: CASSPWTSGGTGELFF.

This clone was counted once. V gene TRBV24-1 combines with J gene TRBJ2-3; 11 bases fit TRBD2. Germline CDR1 is KGHDR and CDR2 is SFDVKD. The CDR3 is 18 amino acids. The junction had 10 bases not matched to a gene; V was cut back by 2 bases and J by 4 bases. The CDR3 nucleotides read TGTGCCACCAGTGATTCCAGGGGTAGCGGGAGGGCCCCAGATACGCAGTATTTT. Translation: CATSDSRGSGRAPDTQYF.

This chain links TRBV10-3 with TRBJ2-3, with 13 bases aligning to TRBD2. Germline V gene lookup returns CDR1 ENHRY and CDR2 SYGVKD. The V segment lost 4 bases and the J segment 3 bases; nucleotides outside the gene matches: 4. This CDR3 comprises 16 residues. The DNA of the CDR3 is TGTGCCATCAGTGTTGGACTAGCGGGAGTAACAGATACGCAGTATTTT. Protein product: CAISVGLAGVTDTQYF.

In nucleotides, the CDR3 is TGCGCCAGCAGCTTGGCGGAGTATGCGGGCACAGATACGCAGTATTTT. As protein: CASSLAEYAGTDTQYF. This sequence joins TRBV5-1 and TRBJ2-3; D ambiguous. The length of the CDR3 is 16 residues. V dropped 0 bases and J dropped 1 base, with 12 bases sitting between them. Germline-derived CDR1 and CDR2 are SGHRS and YFSETQ. The variable domain in full, completed from reference TRBV5-1 and TRBJ2-3, reads KAGVTQTPRYLIKTRGQQVTLSCSPISGHRSVSWYQQTPGQGLQFLFEYFSETQRNKGNFPGRFSGRQFSNSRSEMNVSTLELGDSALYLCASSLAEYAGTDTQYFGPGTRLTVL.

This chain connects TRBV16 to TRBJ1-2; 9 bases line up with TRBD1. The J segment lost 1 base and the V segment lost 4 bases, leaving 4 bases of the junction unmatched. This CDR3 region has 15 residues. The germline CDR1 and CDR2 sequences are KGHSY and FQNENV. The CDR3 sequence: CASSPGTGNNYGYTF. Here the CDR3 DNA reads TGTGCCAGCAGCCCCGGGACAGGGAATAACTATGGCTACACCTTC.

This clone appeared a few times. The CDR3 region is CAGGRSTDTQYF. CDR3 DNA sequence: TGTGCTGGCGGGAGGAGCACAGATACGCAGTATTTT. This chain links TRBV30 with TRBJ2-3; 8 positions match TRBD2. Germline assignment: CDR1 GTSNPN and CDR2 SVGIG (reference sequence). The CDR3 runs to 12 residues.

CDR3 DNA: TGTGCCAGCAGCTTATTACGGGGGCAAGAGACCCAGTACTTC. The encoded protein is CASSLLRGQETQYF. The chain employs TRBV7-2 and TRBJ2-5; possibly TRBD2 for D (6 bases). The CDR3 is 14 amino acids. The V gene's germline CDR1 is SGHTA and CDR2 FQGNSA. V was clipped by 2 bases and J by 2 bases, with 9 bases between them.

This clone was seen only once. This sequence joins TRBV4-1 and TRBJ2-3; D is perhaps TRBD2 (5 bases). The CDR3 runs to 14 residues. Per the germline V gene, CDR1 is MGHRA and CDR2 is YSYEKL. The ends were cut back, 4 bases at V and 1 base at J, with 9 bases in the middle. DNA for the CDR3: TGCGCCAGCAGCCCCCCCGGGGGCACAGATACGCAGTATTTT. Its translation: CASSPPGGTDTQYF.

The sample holds a few counts of this clone. The chain recombines TRBV6-1 with TRBJ2-7; TRBD1 matches 9 bases. Per the germline V gene, CDR1 is MNHNS and CDR2 is SASEGT. The CDR3 totals 14 residues. V lost 3 bases, J lost 3 bases, and 3 bases stayed unmatched. CDR3 residues: CASSEGQGFYEQYF. In nucleotides, the CDR3 is TGTGCCAGCAGTGAGGGACAGGGTTTCTACGAGCAGTACTTC.

The CDR3 region has the DNA TGTGCCAGCAGTTTCCAGGGCAGACAGAATGAGCAGTTCTTC. It translates to CASSFQGRQNEQFF. The chain links TRBV27 to TRBJ2-1; D might be TRBD1 (5 bases). Germline assignment: CDR1 MNHEY and CDR2 SMNVEV (reference sequence). Trimming removed 3 bases from V and 7 bases from J, with 13 bases in between. There are 14 residues in the CDR3.

The sample holds a few counts of this clone. The chain links TRBV6-2 or TRBV6-3 to TRBJ1-5, with D tentatively TRBD1 (6 bases). Per germline, CDR1 MNHEY and CDR2 SVGEGT. Between the trimmed V and J ends, which lost 2 bases and 5 bases, there was a span of 10 bases. The CDR3 totals 14 residues. This chain's CDR3 is CASSYGRGYQPQHF. CDR3 nucleotides: TGTGCCAGCAGTTACGGGAGGGGGTATCAGCCCCAGCATTTT.

This clone turned up a few times. V is TRBV6-6 and J is TRBJ1-4; D not certain. The CDR3 length is 16 residues. Trimming removed 6 bases from V and 0 bases from J, with 14 bases in between. Germline CDR1 and CDR2: MNHNY and SVGAGI (reference sequence). The chain's CDR3 is CASSPQVVTTNEKLFF. CDR3 in DNA: TGTGCCAGCAGCCCACAAGTGGTTACAACTAATGAAAAACTGTTTTTT.

This chain links TRBV10-3 with TRBJ1-4, with a tentative D call TRBD1 (5 bases). The CDR3 is made up of 13 amino acids. Trimming stripped 7 bases from V and 8 bases from J, with 14 bases between. Per the germline V gene, CDR1 is ENHRY and CDR2 is SYGVKD. The CDR3 here is CAIKAGPQEKLFF. Here the CDR3 DNA reads TGTGCCATCAAAGCAGGGCCCCAGGAAAAACTGTTTTTT.

The J gene is TRBJ2-7, the V gene TRBV21-1; the DNA was not compared with TRBD1, the D call given in the table. TRBV21-1 is designated a pseudogene. This CDR3 has 13 amino acids. The CDR3 region is CASSRQGGYEQYF. The CDR3 bases are TGTGCCAGCAGCAGACAGGGGGGCTACGAGCAGTACTTC.